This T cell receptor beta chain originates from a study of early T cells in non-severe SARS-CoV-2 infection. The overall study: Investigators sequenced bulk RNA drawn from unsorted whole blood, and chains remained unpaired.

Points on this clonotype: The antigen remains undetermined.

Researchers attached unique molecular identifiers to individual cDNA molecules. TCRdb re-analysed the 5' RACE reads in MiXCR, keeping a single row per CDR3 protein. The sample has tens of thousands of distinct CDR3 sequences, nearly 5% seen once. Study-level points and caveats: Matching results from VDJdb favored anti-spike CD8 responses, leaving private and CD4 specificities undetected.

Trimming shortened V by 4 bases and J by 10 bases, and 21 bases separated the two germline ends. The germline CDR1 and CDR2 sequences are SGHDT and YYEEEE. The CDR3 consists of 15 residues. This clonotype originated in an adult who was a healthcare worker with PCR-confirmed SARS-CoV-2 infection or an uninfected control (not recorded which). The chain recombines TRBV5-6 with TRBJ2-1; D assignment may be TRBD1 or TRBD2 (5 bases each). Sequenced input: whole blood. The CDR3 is CASSRTRGDVVEQFF. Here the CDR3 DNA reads TGTGCCAGCAGCAGGACCCGGGGCGACGTGGTAGAGCAGTTCTTC.